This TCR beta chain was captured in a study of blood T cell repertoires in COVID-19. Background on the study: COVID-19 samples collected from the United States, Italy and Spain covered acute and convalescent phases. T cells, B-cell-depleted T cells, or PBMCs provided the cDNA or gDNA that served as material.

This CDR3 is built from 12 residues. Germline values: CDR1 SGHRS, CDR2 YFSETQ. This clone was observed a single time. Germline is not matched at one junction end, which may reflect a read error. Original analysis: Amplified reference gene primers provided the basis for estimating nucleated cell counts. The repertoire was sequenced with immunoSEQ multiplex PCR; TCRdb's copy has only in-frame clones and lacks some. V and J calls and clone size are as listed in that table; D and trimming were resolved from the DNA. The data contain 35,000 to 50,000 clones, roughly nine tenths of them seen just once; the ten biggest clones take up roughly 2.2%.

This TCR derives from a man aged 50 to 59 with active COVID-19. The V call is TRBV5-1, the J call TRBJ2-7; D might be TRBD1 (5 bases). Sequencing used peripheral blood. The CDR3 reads CASSPDGTGASF. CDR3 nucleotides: TGCGCCAGCAGCCCGGACGGTACTGGGGCCTCCTTC. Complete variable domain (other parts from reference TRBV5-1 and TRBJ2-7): KAGVTQTPRYLIKTRGQQVTLSCSPISGHRSVSWYQQTPGQGLQFLFEYFSETQRNKGNFPGRFSGRQFSNSRSEMNVSTLELGDSALYLCASSPDGTGASFGPGTRLTVT.